This TCR beta chain was identified during a study of graft-versus-host responses after intestinal transplantation. A word on this clone: Its antigen is unidentified.

Germline V gene sequence: CDR1 SGDLS, CDR2 YYNGEE. CDR3 size: 15 residues. The V end was cut by 2 bases, the J end by 2 bases, with 11 bases between. Generated by immunoSEQ multiplex PCR, the TCRdb table keeps only in-frame clones and is missing some. The table shows approximately 12,000 clones, with roughly 80% occurring only once. Notes on the study in general: GvH clones were identified in recipient marrow, with some first appearing in ileum or blood. Allografts of patients with graft-donor T cell macrochimerism showed high graft-versus-host to host-versus-graft clone ratios.

This rearrangement joins TRBV9 to TRBJ1-3, with a tentative D call TRBD1 (6 bases). The sequence was collected from a human patient who received an intestinal transplant, so some T cells may come from the graft donor. The input for sequencing was PBMCs, taken around 300 days after intestinal transplant. CDR3 region: CASSVGGAPGNTIYF. As DNA, the CDR3 is TGTGCCAGCAGCGTTGGGGGGGCCCCTGGAAACACCATATATTTT.